This record covers a single T cell receptor beta chain. Its antigen is undetermined. TCR beta VDJ and CDR3 profiling used genomic DNA as template. One entry per CDR3 protein results from TCRdb running MiXCR on the reads. The sample gives around 230,000 distinct CDR3 sequences, approximately 57% of which show up once; 25% to 30% is in the top ten. This sample was included in a study of CD8+CD57+ T cells in acquired aplastic anemia. Study-level points and caveats: The study identified almost 30 CD8+ CDR3 sequences shared by patients and controls. CD8+ Simpson's diversity showed no significant patient-control difference.

V lost 6 bases and J 4 bases, leaving 22 bases between the germline ends. Germline assignment: CDR1 DFQATT and CDR2 SNEGSKA (reference sequence). The length of the CDR3 is 16 residues. This clonotype was obtained from a human donor in good health. The specimen sequenced was sorted CD4+, CD8+, or CD8+CD57+ T cells (not recorded which) from PBMCs. This chain connects TRBV20-1 to TRBJ2-1, with D perhaps matching TRBD2 (6 bases). The CDR3 sequence is CSAIDQEGGEYNEQFF. CDR3 sequence (DNA): TGCAGTGCGATAGATCAAGAAGGCGGGGAATACAATGAGCAGTTCTTC.